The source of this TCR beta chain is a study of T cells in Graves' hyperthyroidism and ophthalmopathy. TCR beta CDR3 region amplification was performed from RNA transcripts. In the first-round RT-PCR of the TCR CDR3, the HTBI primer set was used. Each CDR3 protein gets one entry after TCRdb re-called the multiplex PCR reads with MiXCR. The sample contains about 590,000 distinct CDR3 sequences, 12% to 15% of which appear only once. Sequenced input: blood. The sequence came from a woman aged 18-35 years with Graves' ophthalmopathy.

CDR3 residues: CASSLVAGAYTEAFF. The CDR3 region has the DNA TGTGCCAGCAGCTTAGTGGCAGGGGCGTACACTGAAGCTTTCTTT. The J gene is TRBJ1-1, the V gene TRBV11-3, with TRBD1 as a possible D gene (6 bases). The CDR3 totals 15 residues. CDR1 is SGHNT and CDR2 is YENEEA in the germline V gene. Trimming took 1 base from V and 3 from J, leaving 12 bases between them.